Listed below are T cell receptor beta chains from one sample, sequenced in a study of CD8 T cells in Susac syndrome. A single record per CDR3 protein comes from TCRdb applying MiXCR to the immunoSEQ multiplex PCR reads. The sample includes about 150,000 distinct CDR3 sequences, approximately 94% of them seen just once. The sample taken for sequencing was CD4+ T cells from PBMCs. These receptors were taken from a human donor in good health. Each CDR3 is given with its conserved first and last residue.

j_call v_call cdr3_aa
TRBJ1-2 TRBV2 CASSEVYGYTF
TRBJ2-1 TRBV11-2 CASSLDSAQSRDEQFF
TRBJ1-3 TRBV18 CASSPTQGAAGNTIYF
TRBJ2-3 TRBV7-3 CASSPGQRSPQYF
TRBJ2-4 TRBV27 CASSFAGKNIQYF
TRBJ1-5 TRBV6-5 CASRTGRDQPQHF
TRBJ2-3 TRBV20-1 CSARPSGTTDTQYF
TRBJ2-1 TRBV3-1 CASSQDHGSGGEQFF
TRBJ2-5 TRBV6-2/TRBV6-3 CASSPGQAITQETQYF
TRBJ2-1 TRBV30 CAWILGSVGNEQFF
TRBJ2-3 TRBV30 CALGPRGVDTQYF
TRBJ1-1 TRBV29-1 CSVRTGPNTEAFF
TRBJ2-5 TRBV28 CASSLSGTQGETQYF
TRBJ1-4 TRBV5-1 CASSTGPGDEKLFF
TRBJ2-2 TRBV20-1 CSARVGTGGRTGELFF
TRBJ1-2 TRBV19 CASSTTGTALYGYTF
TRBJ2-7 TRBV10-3 CAISESFRGPGVEQYF
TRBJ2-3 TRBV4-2 CASTGSGLRTTDTQYF
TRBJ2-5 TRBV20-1 CSATGTTSSRETQYF
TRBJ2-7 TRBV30 CARTDSYSYEQYF
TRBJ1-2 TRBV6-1 CASSENRVGNYGYTF
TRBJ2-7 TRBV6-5 CASSYSRLPWEGRNYYEQYF
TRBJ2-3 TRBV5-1 CASSLDPLSTDTQYF
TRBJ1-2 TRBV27 CASREQPGHLYGYTF
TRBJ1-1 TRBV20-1 CSARVSRGLGTEAFF
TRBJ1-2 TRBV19 CASGLVTAANYGYTF
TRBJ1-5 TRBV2 CASREGGNSNQPQHF
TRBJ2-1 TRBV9 CASSVGSLAGGYNEQFF
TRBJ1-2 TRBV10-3 CAISTTGYGYTF
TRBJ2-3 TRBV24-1 CATQGGGSTDTQYF
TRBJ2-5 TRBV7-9 CASSSRGAVETQYF
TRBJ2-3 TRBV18 CASSPESGFRDTQYF
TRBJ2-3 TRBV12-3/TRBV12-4 CASSFRLQGSTQYF
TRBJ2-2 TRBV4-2 CASSQDSGLVVGELFF
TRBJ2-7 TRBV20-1 CSGREGARNEQYF
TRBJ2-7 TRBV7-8 CASSPRREATYEQYF
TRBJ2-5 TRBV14 CASSQERRGKGLKTQYF
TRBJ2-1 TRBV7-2 CASSPPGLAGDNEQFF
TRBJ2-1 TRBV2 CASIDLGTGYNEQFF
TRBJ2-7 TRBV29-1 CSANSDRGPEQYF
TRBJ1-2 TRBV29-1 CSAWTVNYGYTF
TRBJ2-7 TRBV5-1 CASSYGQGPTYEQYF
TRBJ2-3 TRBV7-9 CASSPSGGSDTQYF
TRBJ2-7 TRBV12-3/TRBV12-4 CASSSDRAYEQYF
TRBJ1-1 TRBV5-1 CASSFRDSYMNTEAFF
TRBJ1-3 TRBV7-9 CASSSKVRLGNTIYF